These 14 T cell receptor beta chains originate from one sample sequenced in a study of glioma-infiltrating T cells. The iRepertoire nested amplicon-rescue multiplex PCR amplified TCR alpha and beta CDR3s from RNA. MiXCR, applied by TCRdb to the multiplex PCR reads, yields one record per CDR3 protein. The data contain about 130,000 distinct CDR3 sequences, 24% of them singletons. Sequencing was carried out using glioma tissue, nonneoplastic brain tissue, or PBMCs (not recorded which). Receptor source: a human donor with low-grade glioma or glioblastoma, undergoing nonglioma brain surgery, or in good health (not recorded which).

This clonotype has a count of ten or more. The V call is TRBV27, the J call TRBJ1-5; no reliable D call. This CDR3 comprises 16 residues. Trimming took off 0 bases at V and 0 bases at J, with 9 bases between the two ends. Germline V lookup: CDR1 MNHEY, CDR2 SMNVEV (reference sequence). CDR3 coding DNA: TGTGCCAGCAGTTTATCGAGTAAGGGTAGCAATCAGCCCCAGCATTTT. It translates to CASSLSSKGSNQPQHF.

There are a few counts of this clonotype. V and J are TRBV2 and TRBJ1-2; D is perhaps TRBD1 (5 bases). Per germline, CDR1 SNHLY and CDR2 FYNNEI. This CDR3 has 14 residues. V lost 0 bases, J lost 4 bases, and 9 bases lay in between. The CDR3 nucleotides are TGTGCCAGCAGTGAAGCCCGGGGGACCTATGGCTACACCTTC. It codes for CASSEARGTYGYTF. Variable domain in full (rest from reference TRBV2 and TRBJ1-2): EPEVTQTPSHQVTQMGQEVILRCVPISNHLYFYWYRQILGQKVEFLVSFYNNEISEKSEIFDDQFSVERPDGSNFTLKIRSTKLEDSAMYFCASSEARGTYGYTFGSGTRLTVV.

This clonotype showed up many times. The V and J genes are TRBV6-6 and TRBJ1-2; D is perhaps TRBD1 (5 bases). Germline assignment: CDR1 MNHNY and CDR2 SVGAGI (reference sequence). The CDR3 has 12 residues. V lost 2 bases, J lost 6 bases, and 7 bases lay in between. CDR3 sequence reads: CASSYRGDGYTF. CDR3 DNA sequence: TGTGCCAGCAGTTACAGGGGTGATGGCTACACCTTC.

The table lists this clonotype with many counts. The gene calls are TRBV27 and TRBJ2-7, with 8 nucleotides matching TRBD1. This CDR3 region has 13 residues. In germline, CDR1 is MNHEY, CDR2 SMNVEV (reference sequence). V dropped 5 bases and J dropped 2; count of bases not matched to a gene: 2. CDR3: CASSPTGAYEQYV. Here the CDR3 DNA reads TGTGCCAGCAGTCCGACAGGGGCCTACGAGCAGTACGTC.

On this clonotype itself: A much larger clonotype is one base distant, so this may be a read error. The chain recombines TRBV20-1 with TRBJ2-5; tentatively, D is TRBD2 (6 bases). The CDR3 length is 15 residues. Germline V gene sequence: CDR1 DFQATT, CDR2 SNEGSKA (reference sequence). Trimming took 0 bases from V and 9 from J, leaving 20 bases between them. This CDR3 reads CSARDRELLGEAQYF. CDR3 in DNA: TGCAGTGCTAGAGATCGAGAGCTCCTGGGGGAGGCCCAGTACTTC.

Ten or more counts support this clonotype. The CDR3: CASSYSRKGRSTDTQYF. The CDR3, as DNA: TGTGCCAGCAGTTACTCGAGGAAGGGTCGGAGCACAGATACGCAGTATTTT. This chain joins TRBV6-7 and TRBJ2-3; no clear D. TRBV6-7 is an open reading frame whose function is uncertain. This CDR3 region has 17 residues. The ends were cut back, 0 bases at V and 0 bases at J, with 13 bases in the middle.

In its sample, this clonotype was seen many times. The chain links TRBV15 to TRBJ1-6; tentative D call: TRBD1 (5 bases). The germline V gene encodes CDR1 LNHNV and CDR2 YYDKDF (reference sequence). The CDR3 consists of 15 residues. Between the trimmed V and J ends, which lost 0 bases and 8 bases, there was a span of 11 bases. CDR3 DNA: TGTGCCACCAGCAGAGAAAACAGGTTATATTCACCCCTCCACTTT. Its translation: CATSRENRLYSPLHF. Full variable domain (rest looked up from reference TRBV15 and TRBJ1-6): DAMVIQNPRYQVTQFGKPVTLSCSQTLNHNVMYWYQQKSSQAPKLLFHYYDKDFNNEADTPDNFQSRRPNTSFCFLDIRSPGLGDTAMYLCATSRENRLYSPLHFGNGTRLTVT.

Only a few counts were recorded for this clonotype. CDR3 region: CATGGLFTDTQYF. In DNA form, the CDR3 reads TGTGCCACGGGGGGGCTTTTCACAGATACGCAGTATTTT. V usage is TRBV27 and J usage is TRBJ2-3; 8 positions match TRBD2. This CDR3 has 13 residues. Losses at the gene ends were 10 bases for V and 2 bases for J; bases not matched to a gene: 5. CDR1 and CDR2 from the germline V gene are MNHEY and SMNVEV (reference sequence).

The chain is built from TRBV6-1 and TRBJ1-2, with 7 bases that match TRBD1. J gave up 2 bases and V 6 bases, and 9 bases lay outside the gene matches. Per the germline V gene, CDR1 is MNHNS and CDR2 is SASEGT. The CDR3 consists of 15 residues. CDR3: CASRLAGGLNYGYTF. The CDR3 DNA reads as TGTGCCAGCAGACTGGCAGGGGGTTTGAACTATGGCTACACCTTC.

The chain recombines TRBV14 with TRBJ2-3; no definite D call. Germline V CDR1 and CDR2: SGHDN, FVKESK. The V gene lost 1 base and the J gene lost 1 base, with 12 bases spanning the gap. This CDR3 spans 16 amino acids. CDR3: CASSQVTVLGTDTQYF. The CDR3 nucleotides read TGTGCCAGCAGCCAAGTAACAGTACTGGGCACAGATACGCAGTATTTT.

This clonotype showed up just a few times. This rearrangement joins TRBV24-1 to TRBJ2-5, with a tentative D call TRBD1 (6 bases). V was trimmed by 4 bases and J by 1 base, leaving 9 bases between them. This CDR3 contains 14 residues. CDR1 is KGHDR, CDR2 SFDVKD, per germline. CDR3 nucleotide sequence: TGTGCCACCAGTGAGCAGGGGTCCCAAGAGACCCAGTACTTC. This translates into CATSEQGSQETQYF.

This chain uses TRBV5-4 with TRBJ2-5, with a possible D match to TRBD2 (7 bases). V lost 2 bases to trimming and J lost 4 bases, with 21 bases between them. The CDR3 runs 17 residues. Germline V CDR1 and CDR2: SGHNT, YYREEE (reference sequence). The DNA for the CDR3 is TGTGCCAGCAGCTTCGGTGGGAATTGGGGGGGCCCAGAGACCCAGTACTTC. Translation gives CASSFGGNWGGPETQYF.

This chain uses TRBV5-1 with TRBJ1-1; tentatively, D is TRBD1 (5 bases). V lost 4 bases and J lost 2, with 18 bases in between. This CDR3 contains 16 residues. Germline assignment: CDR1 SGHRS and CDR2 YFSETQ. CDR3 nucleotide sequence: TGCGCCAGCAGCCCGGAACTGCAGGGTGCAAACACTGAAGCTTTCTTT. As protein: CASSPELQGANTEAFF.

The chain links TRBV5-1 to TRBJ1-1; perhaps TRBD1 as D (6 bases). V was trimmed by 4 bases and J by 1 base, leaving 14 bases between them. This CDR3 spans 15 amino acids. CDR1 is SGHRS, CDR2 YFSETQ, per germline. The CDR3, as DNA: TGCGCCAGCAGCCCCCTTTCCAGGGGGAACACTGAAGCTTTCTTT. Protein sequence: CASSPLSRGNTEAFF.